These 2 T cell receptor beta chains were all obtained from the same sample, sequenced in a study of blood T cell repertoires in COVID-19. TCRdb keeps only in-frame clones here, not all; method: immunoSEQ multiplex PCR. The sample has about 54,000 clones, approximately 85% seen once; the top ten hold more than 9.5%. The source material was peripheral blood. All receptors derive from a human donor in a cohort sampled during active COVID-19.

This clone was counted a few times. The chain joins TRBV19 to TRBJ2-7; D possibly corresponds to TRBD1 (6 bases). CDR1 LNHDA and CDR2 SQIVND come from the germline V gene (reference sequence). The CDR3 is 13 residues long. V was clipped by 5 bases and J by 3 bases, with 11 bases between them. CDR3 amino acids: CASSWGPVYEQYF. The CDR3 DNA is TGTGCCAGTAGTTGGGGGCCCGTCTACGAGCAGTACTTC.

The chain recombines TRBV7-2 with TRBJ2-7, with D tentatively TRBD1 (5 bases). The germline CDR1 and CDR2 sequences are SGHTA and FQGNSA. Trimming took 3 bases from V and 3 from J, leaving 15 bases between them. This CDR3 has 15 residues. The CDR3 region is CASSFPPGNNYEQYF. The CDR3 DNA follows: TGTGCCAGCAGCTTTCCGCCAGGGAACAACTACGAGCAGTACTTC. Together with reference TRBV7-2 and TRBJ2-7, the CDR3 gives the full variable domain: GAGVSQSPSNKVTEKGKDVELRCDPISGHTALYWYRQSLGQGLEFLIYFQGNSAPDKSGLPSDRFSAERTGGSVSTLTIQRTQQEDSAVYLCASSFPPGNNYEQYFGPGTRLTVT.